What follows is one TCR beta chain and its context. Antigen specificity is unknown. In the original processing: Clinicopathological groups of papillary thyroid cancer showed CDR3 differences that were used to build a distant-metastasis classifier. TCRdb re-called clones via MiXCR from the PCR reads. The V and J calls reflect TCRdb's pipeline rather than the authors' work. The data show about 35,000 clones, approximately 32% seen once. The source of the sample is a study of metastatic and nonmetastatic thyroid tumors. Study overall: Thyroid patients, malignant and benign, had repertoires compared across blood and tumor or nodule tissue.

The CDR3 is 14 residues long. In germline, CDR1 is MNHEY, CDR2 SVGAGI. Trimming left V 0 bases short and J 0 bases short, with 4 bases between. Study-wide results and limits: When malignant thyroid tumors were compared with benign nodules, TCR beta diversity was reportedly significantly higher in the malignant tumors. This held in both blood and tumor samples.

Ahead of thyroid surgery, no patient had received treatment of any kind. This chain connects TRBV6-5 to TRBJ2-3; D not resolved. Sequenced: blood. The receptor's source is a female donor with papillary thyroid cancer or a benign thyroid nodule (not recorded which). Some clones in this sample may be carry-over from other donors' samples. DNA for the CDR3: TGTGCCAGCAGTTACTCTGGTAGCACAGATACGCAGTATTTT. Residues: CASSYSGSTDTQYF.